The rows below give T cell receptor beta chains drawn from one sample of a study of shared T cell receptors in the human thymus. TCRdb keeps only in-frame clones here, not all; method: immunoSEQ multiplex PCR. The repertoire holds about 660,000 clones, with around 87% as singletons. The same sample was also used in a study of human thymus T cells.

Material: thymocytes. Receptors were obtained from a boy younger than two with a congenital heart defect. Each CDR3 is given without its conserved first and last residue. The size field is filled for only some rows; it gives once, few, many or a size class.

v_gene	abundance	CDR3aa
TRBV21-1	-	ASSPLRGAVNQPQH
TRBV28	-	ASNLRGFNQPQH
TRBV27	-	ASSDFRTGSYNEQF
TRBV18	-	ASSPPPGEGEQF
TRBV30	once	ALGRGTGELF
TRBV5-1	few	ASSESRDTGANVLT
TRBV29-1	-	SAGGGSLYGYT
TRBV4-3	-	ASSQNRDRGHGRRNTEAF
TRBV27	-	ASTNPGGGTEAF
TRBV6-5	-	ASSTPGQGLCEQY
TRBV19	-	ASKLAGDYNEQF
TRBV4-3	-	ASSQVRGRGEKLF
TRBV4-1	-	ASSQESTGPPGELF
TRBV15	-	ATSRGQGGFNYGYT
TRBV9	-	ASSVGRGDEQY
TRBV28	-	ASSLTGGGGYT
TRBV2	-	ASSEGVSGERKTQY
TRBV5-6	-	ASSGSRELF
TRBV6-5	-	ASSAENSGGCEQF
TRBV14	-	ASSQSPPTGTYPYEQY
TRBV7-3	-	ASSRSSSGVQETQY
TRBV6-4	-	ASSELAGTNTGELF
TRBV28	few	ASSSGNTIY
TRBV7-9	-	ASSLDQGPYTEAF
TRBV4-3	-	ASSQSEGNQPQH
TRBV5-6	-	ASTEAGQLQAF
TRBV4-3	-	ASSQVRVVAEAF
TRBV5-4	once	ASSFHHRPSGNTIY
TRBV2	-	ASDRDDTGELF
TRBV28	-	ASSAGTGLYNEQF
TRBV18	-	ASSPISGMAQDTQY
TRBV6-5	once	ASTHRGNDQETQY
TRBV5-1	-	ASSSLRGQGKETQY
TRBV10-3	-	AIREGSGSYNEQF
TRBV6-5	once	ASSSHRTGPNYGYT
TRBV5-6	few	ASSLFNLAGGREQF
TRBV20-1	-	SASFSEQF
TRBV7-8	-	ASSLAKEAGGPHHNEQY
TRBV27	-	ASSFTGEQETQY
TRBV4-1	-	ASSQDRGIYGYT